A selection of T cell receptor beta chains follows, all from one sample in a study of response to subunit inactivated influenza vaccine. TCRdb re-derived calls from the RT-PCR reads in MiXCR, one entry per CDR3 protein. Of some 480,000 distinct CDR3 sequences listed, around 9.9% are singletons. Sequencing used PBMCs from blood, obtained 35 to 45 days after vaccination. These receptors all stem from a middle-aged man who received an inactivated influenza vaccine. The CDR3 runs from the conserved cysteine through the conserved F or W. Each record gives: CDR3 DNA, CDR3 protein, clone size, D gene, J gene, V gene, CDR3 length. A D gene is named only where the DNA matches it firmly. The size entry is marked missing in some rows and otherwise reads once, few, many or a size class.

CDR3 DNA: TGTGCCAGCTTACTGGACACGATCTCTGGAAACACCATATATTTT
CDR3 protein: CASLLDTISGNTIYF
clone size: .
D gene: .
J gene: TRBJ1-3
V gene: TRBV7-9
CDR3 length: 15

CDR3 DNA: TGTGCCAGCAGCTTAGATGTGGGCTGGGAGCAGTTCTTC
CDR3 protein: CASSLDVGWEQFF
clone size: .
D gene: .
J gene: TRBJ2-1
V gene: TRBV7-2
CDR3 length: 13

CDR3 DNA: TGCGCCAGCAGCTTGGGTCAGGGGCTATCCTACAATGAGCAGTTCTTC
CDR3 protein: CASSLGQGLSYNEQFF
clone size: .
D gene: .
J gene: TRBJ2-1
V gene: TRBV5-1
CDR3 length: 16

CDR3 DNA: TGTGCCAGCAGTTACGGGACGAGCTACAATGAGCAGTTCTTC
CDR3 protein: CASSYGTSYNEQFF
clone size: few
D gene: .
J gene: TRBJ2-1
V gene: TRBV12-3/TRBV12-4
CDR3 length: 14

CDR3 DNA: TGTGCCAGCAGTGGACTAGCGGGAGGCCCGAGGAATGAGCAGTTCTTC
CDR3 protein: CASSGLAGGPRNEQFF
clone size: .
D gene: TRBD2
J gene: TRBJ2-1
V gene: TRBV2
CDR3 length: 16

CDR3 DNA: TGTGCCAGCAGCCCGGACAGGGCTGGAGATACGCAGTATTTT
CDR3 protein: CASSPDRAGDTQYF
clone size: .
D gene: TRBD1
J gene: TRBJ2-3
V gene: TRBV7-3
CDR3 length: 14

CDR3 DNA: TGCAGTGCTAGAGATTCCGCGGGGCCGCGTTTGTATGGCTACACCTTC
CDR3 protein: CSARDSAGPRLYGYTF
clone size: few
D gene: .
J gene: TRBJ1-2
V gene: TRBV20-1
CDR3 length: 16

CDR3 DNA: TGTGCCAGCAGCGTAGAGGCTAGCAGCACAGATACGCAGTATTTT
CDR3 protein: CASSVEASSTDTQYF
clone size: .
D gene: .
J gene: TRBJ2-3
V gene: TRBV9
CDR3 length: 15

CDR3 DNA: TGTGCCAGCAGCTCCACCCCGGGGGGAGAGACCCAGTACTTC
CDR3 protein: CASSSTPGGETQYF
clone size: .
D gene: TRBD2
J gene: TRBJ2-5
V gene: TRBV7-9
CDR3 length: 14

CDR3 DNA: TGCAGCGTTGAAGGGACTAGCGGGGGGACAGATACGCAGTATTTT
CDR3 protein: CSVEGTSGGTDTQYF
clone size: many
D gene: TRBD2
J gene: TRBJ2-3
V gene: TRBV29-1
CDR3 length: 15

CDR3 DNA: TGCTGTGCTAGAGATCCCTGGCGGGAGACTACAGATACGCAGTATTTT
CDR3 protein: CCARDPWRETTDTQYF
clone size: .
D gene: TRBD2
J gene: TRBJ2-3
V gene: TRBV20-1
CDR3 length: 16

CDR3 DNA: TGCGCCAGCAGCTTGGGGCCACAACTGAACAATGAGCAGTTCTTC
CDR3 protein: CASSLGPQLNNEQFF
clone size: many
D gene: .
J gene: TRBJ2-1
V gene: TRBV5-1
CDR3 length: 15

CDR3 DNA: TGCAGTGCTTCAGTCTCCAGCTCCTACGAGCAGTACTTC
CDR3 protein: CSASVSSSYEQYF
clone size: .
D gene: .
J gene: TRBJ2-7
V gene: TRBV20-1
CDR3 length: 13

CDR3 DNA: TGTGCCAGCAGCTTAGCGCTTGGGGGGGGGATCACAGATACGCAGTATTTT
CDR3 protein: CASSLALGGGITDTQYF
clone size: .
D gene: TRBD2
J gene: TRBJ2-3
V gene: TRBV7-9
CDR3 length: 17

CDR3 DNA: TGTGCCAGCAGTTACCTACACCGACAGGGGGCCGTATTTACTAACTATGGCTACACCTTC
CDR3 protein: CASSYLHRQGAVFTNYGYTF
clone size: few
D gene: TRBD1
J gene: TRBJ1-2
V gene: TRBV6-2/TRBV6-3
CDR3 length: 20

CDR3 DNA: TGTGCCAGCAGTCTCAGGGCCGGGGTGGTGGGCGAGCAGTACTTC
CDR3 protein: CASSLRAGVVGEQYF
clone size: .
D gene: .
J gene: TRBJ2-7
V gene: TRBV5-4
CDR3 length: 15

CDR3 DNA: TGTGCCACCGGGCCAGCGGGGGCACACACAGATACGCAGTATTTT
CDR3 protein: CATGPAGAHTDTQYF
clone size: .
D gene: TRBD2
J gene: TRBJ2-3
V gene: TRBV10-3
CDR3 length: 15

CDR3 DNA: TGTGCCAGCAGGGGGACTAGCGGGAGGGCCTCGGGCACAGATACGCAGTATTTT
CDR3 protein: CASRGTSGRASGTDTQYF
clone size: many
D gene: TRBD2
J gene: TRBJ2-3
V gene: TRBV12-3/TRBV12-4
CDR3 length: 18

CDR3 DNA: TGTGCCATCAAAGGGACAGGGGCCCAGAACACTGAAGCTTTCTTT
CDR3 protein: CAIKGTGAQNTEAFF
clone size: many
D gene: TRBD1
J gene: TRBJ1-1
V gene: TRBV10-3
CDR3 length: 15

CDR3 DNA: TGTGCCAGCAGCTTGGGTCATGGCGGGGAGACCCAGTACTTC
CDR3 protein: CASSLGHGGETQYF
clone size: .
D gene: .
J gene: TRBJ2-5
V gene: TRBV7-3
CDR3 length: 14

CDR3 DNA: TGTGCCAGCAGCGTAGAGCCACACAACCAAGAGACCCAGTACTTC
CDR3 protein: CASSVEPHNQETQYF
clone size: few
D gene: .
J gene: TRBJ2-5
V gene: TRBV9
CDR3 length: 15

CDR3 DNA: TGCGCCAGCAGCATAACGGGACAGGGGGCTTTGGCGGGAGGTGAGGGTGAGCAGTTCTTC
CDR3 protein: CASSITGQGALAGGEGEQFF
clone size: .
D gene: TRBD1
J gene: TRBJ2-1
V gene: TRBV5-1
CDR3 length: 20

CDR3 DNA: TGTGCCAGCAGCTTAGCGCCCGGGGGCCTTGGCTACACCTTC
CDR3 protein: CASSLAPGGLGYTF
clone size: .
D gene: .
J gene: TRBJ1-2
V gene: TRBV7-2
CDR3 length: 14

CDR3 DNA: TGTGCCAGCAGCCCTGGACAGGTTCGGGGAGCTTTCTTT
CDR3 protein: CASSPGQVRGAFF
clone size: .
D gene: TRBD1
J gene: TRBJ1-1
V gene: TRBV3-1
CDR3 length: 13

CDR3 DNA: TGTGCCAGCAGCCCGCCGGGACAGGGCGGCTACGAGCAGTACTTC
CDR3 protein: CASSPPGQGGYEQYF
clone size: few
D gene: TRBD1
J gene: TRBJ2-7
V gene: TRBV6-2/TRBV6-3
CDR3 length: 15

CDR3 DNA: TGTGCCACCAGCAGAGATTCGGGGGGGCCCCATCACGAGCAGTACTTC
CDR3 protein: CATSRDSGGPHHEQYF
clone size: .
D gene: TRBD2
J gene: TRBJ2-7
V gene: TRBV15
CDR3 length: 16

CDR3 DNA: TGCAGCGCTGTTGGGGCAAGACTACCCCAGGAGACCCAGTACTTC
CDR3 protein: CSAVGARLPQETQYF
clone size: few
D gene: .
J gene: TRBJ2-5
V gene: TRBV29-1
CDR3 length: 15

CDR3 DNA: TGCGCCAGCAGCCAAGATAGGACAGGAGGCGCTGAAGCTTTCTTT
CDR3 protein: CASSQDRTGGAEAFF
clone size: .
D gene: TRBD1
J gene: TRBJ1-1
V gene: TRBV4-3
CDR3 length: 15

CDR3 DNA: TGTGCTAGCAGCCGGGACAGGGGCTATGAGCAGTTCTTC
CDR3 protein: CASSRDRGYEQFF
clone size: many
D gene: TRBD1
J gene: TRBJ2-1
V gene: TRBV7-7
CDR3 length: 13

CDR3 DNA: TGTGCCAGCACTATGGATGGAAGCTCCTACAATGAGCAGTTCTTC
CDR3 protein: CASTMDGSSYNEQFF
clone size: few
D gene: .
J gene: TRBJ2-1
V gene: TRBV2
CDR3 length: 15

CDR3 DNA: TGTGCCAGCAGCATTGTAGCGGGAGGAAAGGCCGGGGAGCTGTTTTTT
CDR3 protein: CASSIVAGGKAGELFF
clone size: few
D gene: TRBD2
J gene: TRBJ2-2
V gene: TRBV7-9
CDR3 length: 16

CDR3 DNA: TGCAGCGAGCCTCAAGGGACAGATACGCAGTATTTT
CDR3 protein: CSEPQGTDTQYF
clone size: many
D gene: .
J gene: TRBJ2-3
V gene: TRBV29-1
CDR3 length: 12

CDR3 DNA: TGTGCCATCAGTCGGTCAGGGGGTTCCCAAGAGACCCAGTACTTC
CDR3 protein: CAISRSGGSQETQYF
clone size: .
D gene: TRBD1
J gene: TRBJ2-5
V gene: TRBV10-3
CDR3 length: 15

CDR3 DNA: TGTGCCAGCAGACCGGGACTAGCGGGATCGATAGGGTACGAGCAGTACTTC
CDR3 protein: CASRPGLAGSIGYEQYF
clone size: .
D gene: TRBD2
J gene: TRBJ2-7
V gene: TRBV6-1
CDR3 length: 17

CDR3 DNA: TGTGCCAGCAGCTTAATTCCGGGAGAGAACACTGAAGCTTTCTTT
CDR3 protein: CASSLIPGENTEAFF
clone size: once
D gene: .
J gene: TRBJ1-1
V gene: TRBV7-3
CDR3 length: 15

CDR3 DNA: TGTGCCAGCAGTAACCCGGGACAGGGTACTGGGGCCAACGTCCTGACTTTC
CDR3 protein: CASSNPGQGTGANVLTF
clone size: few
D gene: TRBD1
J gene: TRBJ2-6
V gene: TRBV4-2
CDR3 length: 17

CDR3 DNA: TGTGCCAGCAGTGAAGCGCTCCTAGAAGAGACCCAGTACTTC
CDR3 protein: CASSEALLEETQYF
clone size: .
D gene: .
J gene: TRBJ2-5
V gene: TRBV2
CDR3 length: 14

CDR3 DNA: TGCAGTGCTAGAGGTACCATGAACACTGAAGCTTTCTTT
CDR3 protein: CSARGTMNTEAFF
clone size: many
D gene: .
J gene: TRBJ1-1
V gene: TRBV20-1
CDR3 length: 13

CDR3 DNA: TGTGCAAGTCGCTTAGCTAACCACCGGGACAGGGGTTATGAGACCCAGTACTTC
CDR3 protein: CASRLANHRDRGYETQYF
clone size: .
D gene: .
J gene: TRBJ2-5
V gene: TRBV12-2
CDR3 length: 18

CDR3 DNA: TGTGCCAGCTCACCCGAGGGAATTATCGGGGAAAAACTGTTTTTT
CDR3 protein: CASSPEGIIGEKLFF
clone size: few
D gene: .
J gene: TRBJ1-4
V gene: TRBV18
CDR3 length: 15

CDR3 DNA: TGTGCCAGCAGTTATACTTCACCTAATGAAAAACTGTTTTTT
CDR3 protein: CASSYTSPNEKLFF
clone size: few
D gene: .
J gene: TRBJ1-4
V gene: TRBV6-5
CDR3 length: 14

CDR3 DNA: TGTGCCAGCAGTGAGGGACGGACTTGGGATGAAAAACTGATTTTT
CDR3 protein: CASSEGRTWDEKLIF
clone size: .
D gene: .
J gene: TRBJ1-4
V gene: TRBV25-1
CDR3 length: 15

CDR3 DNA: TGTGCCAGCAGTTACTCGAGCGGGAGGGCCACAGATACGCAGTATTTT
CDR3 protein: CASSYSSGRATDTQYF
clone size: few
D gene: TRBD2
J gene: TRBJ2-3
V gene: TRBV6-5
CDR3 length: 16

CDR3 DNA: TGTGCCAGCAGCGGCTATTTCTACGAGCAGTACTTC
CDR3 protein: CASSGYFYEQYF
clone size: few
D gene: .
J gene: TRBJ2-7
V gene: TRBV2
CDR3 length: 12

CDR3 DNA: TGCGCCAGCAGCCAAGGCCTAGCGATAAGGATTACAGATACGCAGTATTTT
CDR3 protein: CASSQGLAIRITDTQYF
clone size: many
D gene: .
J gene: TRBJ2-3
V gene: TRBV4-1
CDR3 length: 17

CDR3 DNA: TGTGCCAGCAGCCAAGATGCGGGGGCAATAAACTACGAGCAGTACTTC
CDR3 protein: CASSQDAGAINYEQYF
clone size: many
D gene: .
J gene: TRBJ2-7
V gene: TRBV4-2
CDR3 length: 16

CDR3 DNA: TGTGCCACCAGCAGAGATCTCGCGATCAATTCACCCCTCCACTTT
CDR3 protein: CATSRDLAINSPLHF
clone size: many
D gene: .
J gene: TRBJ1-6
V gene: TRBV15
CDR3 length: 15

CDR3 DNA: TGTGCCAGCAGTTACGTCCCAGGGAAATTCCAAGAGACCCAGTACTTC
CDR3 protein: CASSYVPGKFQETQYF
clone size: few
D gene: .
J gene: TRBJ2-5
V gene: TRBV6-2/TRBV6-3
CDR3 length: 16

CDR3 DNA: TGTGCCAGCAGTAGGGGGACGGGACTCTACAATGAGCAGTTCTTC
CDR3 protein: CASSRGTGLYNEQFF
clone size: .
D gene: .
J gene: TRBJ2-1
V gene: TRBV12-3/TRBV12-4
CDR3 length: 15

CDR3 DNA: TGTGCCAGCAGTTTTCTGGTCGGACTAGCGGGAGTCCGGTCCTACAATGAGCAGTTCTTC
CDR3 protein: CASSFLVGLAGVRSYNEQFF
clone size: .
D gene: TRBD2
J gene: TRBJ2-1
V gene: TRBV27
CDR3 length: 20

CDR3 DNA: TGCAGTGCTAGAGACAGGCCTTCCTCCTACGAGCAGTACTTC
CDR3 protein: CSARDRPSSYEQYF
clone size: few
D gene: .
J gene: TRBJ2-7
V gene: TRBV20-1
CDR3 length: 14

CDR3 DNA: TGTGCCAGCAGCTTATTGGGAACCGGAGGGGAGACCCAGTACTTC
CDR3 protein: CASSLLGTGGETQYF
clone size: many
D gene: .
J gene: TRBJ2-5
V gene: TRBV7-6
CDR3 length: 15